What follows describes a single T cell receptor (beta chain). CDR1 is SGHKS and CDR2 is YYEKEE in the germline V gene (reference sequence). The trim removed 0 bases at V and 5 bases at J, leaving 1 base unmatched. The CDR3 has 15 amino acids. This entry belongs to a study of blood T cell repertoires in COVID-19. Study-wide context: Researchers got acute and convalescent COVID-19 samples from the United States, Italy and Spain.

This table comes from immunoSEQ multiplex PCR, and its TCRdb copy is limited to in-frame clones, with some not included. Here the sample spans some 220,000 clones, approximately 83% being singletons. The source of this sequence is a woman aged 40-49 years with acute COVID-19. Sequencing used PBMCs or T cells enriched from blood (not recorded which). The chain couples TRBV5-5 to TRBJ2-1; 11 bases fit TRBD2. CDR3 loop: CASSLGLAGNNEQFF. The CDR3 nucleotides read TGTGCCAGCAGCTTGGGACTAGCGGGAAACAATGAGCAGTTCTTC.